A single sample gave rise to the 9 T cell receptor beta chains below, sequenced in a study of T-cell memory formation after mild COVID-19. TCRdb independently ran MiXCR on the 5' RACE reads; one entry per CDR3 protein. The sample holds under 300,000 distinct CDR3 sequences, around 17% seen once. Sequencing used PBMCs or a T cell subset sorted from them (not recorded which). The origin of the receptors is a man aged 18 to 29 who had mild COVID-19 (a few samples of this study predate the infection). Cell type and time point are not known.

The CDR3 sequence is CSARGQPTPMNTEAFF. The CDR3 DNA reads as TGCAGTGCTAGGGGGCAGCCAACCCCTATGAACACTGAAGCTTTCTTT. The chain recombines TRBV20-1 with TRBJ1-1, with a weak D call TRBD1 (5 bases). Trimming left V 3 bases short and J 0 bases short, with 17 bases between. This CDR3 is built from 16 residues. Germline V gene sequence: CDR1 DFQATT, CDR2 SNEGSKA (reference sequence).

This clonotype was seen only a few times. The chain links TRBV28 to TRBJ1-5; D is ambiguous. The CDR3 is 12 residues long. Germline loops: CDR1 MDHEN, CDR2 SYDVKM. Trimming shortened V by 5 bases and J by 6 bases, and 8 bases separated the two germline ends. The CDR3 region is CASSHTIQPQHF. The CDR3 coding sequence is TGTGCCAGCAGTCATACCATTCAGCCCCAGCATTTT.

This clonotype was recorded a few times. This chain links TRBV29-1 with TRBJ2-3, with TRBD2 matching 7 bases. Trimming cost V 6 bases and J 6 bases; bases outside gene matches: 12. CDR3 size: 14 residues. Germline lookup yields CDR1 SQVTM and CDR2 ANQGSEA. The CDR3 here is CSVEYSIGRDTQYF. For the CDR3, the DNA is TGCAGCGTGGAATATTCAATCGGGAGGGATACGCAGTATTTT.

The rearrangement links TRBV10-1 to TRBJ2-5; a weak D match, TRBD1 (5 bases). Looked up from germline, CDR1 is WNHNN and CDR2 is SYGVQD (reference sequence). Trimming left V 3 bases short and J 5 bases short, with 13 bases between. This CDR3 comprises 14 residues. The CDR3 region has the DNA TGCGCCAGCAGTGATGCAGGGTTCGGCGAGACCCAGTACTTC. This translates into CASSDAGFGETQYF.

The chain links TRBV18 to TRBJ2-5; D not certain. The germline CDR1 and CDR2 sequences are KGHSH and LQKENI. The CDR3 sequence is 14 residues long. V gave up 0 bases and J gave up 2 bases, with 7 bases separating them. Here the CDR3 reads CASSPPSVQETQYF. In nucleotides, the CDR3 is TGTGCCAGCTCACCACCTTCTGTTCAAGAGACCCAGTACTTC.

The chain recombines TRBV24-1 with TRBJ1-1; D remains ambiguous. The CDR3 sequence is 13 residues long. Trimming shortened V by 3 bases and J by 5 bases, and 9 bases separated the two germline ends. The germline V gene has CDR1 KGHDR and CDR2 SFDVKD. Here the CDR3 reads CATSDPSRTEAFF. CDR3 nucleotides: TGTGCCACCAGTGATCCCAGTCGGACTGAAGCTTTCTTT.

This clonotype was picked up a small number of times. This sequence joins TRBV4-3 and TRBJ1-1, with D possibly TRBD1 on 6 matching bases. The V end lost 6 bases, the J end lost 3 bases, and 11 bases lay between the germline ends. CDR3 length: 13 amino acids. CDR1 is LGHNA, CDR2 YSLEER, per germline. The CDR3: CASRTGRYTEAFF. CDR3 nucleotide sequence: TGCGCCAGCAGAACAGGGAGGTACACTGAAGCTTTCTTT.

This CDR3 is CASRLLGRTGELFF. CDR3 DNA sequence: TGTGCCAGCAGACTGCTTGGGAGGACCGGGGAGCTGTTTTTT. V is TRBV6-5 and J is TRBJ2-2, with D perhaps matching TRBD2 (6 bases). The CDR3 is 14 amino acids. Germline lookup yields CDR1 MNHEY and CDR2 SVGAGI. V was cut by 6 bases and J by 5 bases, with 13 bases left in between.

This chain connects TRBV6-2 or TRBV6-3 to TRBJ2-7, with D tentatively TRBD2 (5 bases). Trimming pared 4 bases from V and 5 bases from J, leaving 9 bases between. Germline assignment: CDR1 MNHEY and CDR2 SVGEGT. The length of the CDR3 is 12 residues. DNA for the CDR3: TGTGCCAGCAGTTCGGGAATCGACGAGCAGTACGTC. Its protein is CASSSGIDEQYV.